The rows below give T cell receptor beta chains drawn from one sample of a study of OX40 agonist ivuxolimab in advanced cancers. Assay used: immunoSEQ multiplex PCR; TCRdb lists only in-frame clones, some missing. The sample gives tens of thousands of clones, approximately 85% of which show up once; more than 3.5% is in the top ten. The sample in question was CD4+ or CD8+ T cells sorted from blood, obtained in a trial of the OX40 agonist ivuxolimab. Receptor source: an adult with an advanced solid tumor such as melanoma, head and neck, liver or kidney cancer. Each CDR3 is given with its conserved first and last residue. The order of the fields is V gene, J gene, D gene, clone size, CDR3 DNA, CDR3 protein. A D gene is named only where the DNA matches it firmly. Rows give clone size only sometimes, using once, few, many, or a class for an expanded clone.

>TRBV5-4|TRBJ2-7|TRBD1|once
TGTGCCACTCAGGACAGGGGGCACTACGAGCAGTACTTC
CATQDRGHYEQYF
>TRBV30|TRBJ2-6|-|-
TGTGCCTCTGACTTATCTGGGGCCAACGTCCTGACTTTC
CASDLSGANVLTF
>TRBV7-6|TRBJ2-1|TRBD2|-
TGTGCCAGCAGCCTTGGGACTAGCAATGAGCAGTTCTTC
CASSLGTSNEQFF
>TRBV7-2|TRBJ2-5|TRBD2|-
TGTGCCAGCAGCTTAGCGGGAGGGCGGGAGACCCAGTACTTC
CASSLAGGRETQYF
>TRBV10-3|TRBJ2-1|-|few
TGTGCCATCAGAATGGACCCCTACAATGAGCAGTTCTTC
CAIRMDPYNEQFF
>TRBV28|TRBJ2-3|-|-
TGTGCCAGCAGTTTTACCCAAAGCACAGATACGCAGTATTTT
CASSFTQSTDTQYF
>TRBV11-2|TRBJ2-7|-|-
TGTGCCAGCAGCTTAGCTTCAACCTACGAGCAGTACTTC
CASSLASTYEQYF
>TRBV7-2|TRBJ2-3|-|-
TGTGCCAGCAGCCGAGCTAGTACGCAGTATTTT
CASSRASTQYF
>TRBV4-1|TRBJ2-7|-|-
TGCGCCAGCAGCCAAGAGTATCAGTACGAGCAGTACTTC
CASSQEYQYEQYF
>TRBV6-1|TRBJ1-1|-|-
TGTGCCAGCACCCCGAACACTGAAGCTTTCTTT
CASTPNTEAFF
>TRBV5-8|TRBJ2-3|-|-
TGTGCCAGCAGCTTTCCGGGACTTAGCACAGATACGCAGTATTTT
CASSFPGLSTDTQYF
>TRBV7-2|TRBJ2-5|TRBD1|-
TGTGCCAGCGGCCGGCCAGGGGGCGTGGGGGAGACCCAGTACTTC
CASGRPGGVGETQYF
>TRBV5-6|TRBJ2-3|TRBD2|-
TGTGCCAGCAGGAGCTCGGCGGGCGGGGGGGATACGCAGTATTTT
CASRSSAGGGDTQYF
>TRBV19|TRBJ2-1|TRBD2|few
TGTGCCAGTAGTATAACGGGAGGCCGGAATGAGCAGTTCTTC
CASSITGGRNEQFF
>TRBV11-2|TRBJ2-1|TRBD2|-
TGTGCCAGCAGCCTAGCGGTACTCGGGTACAATGAGCAGTTCTTC
CASSLAVLGYNEQFF
>TRBV5-5|TRBJ2-7|TRBD1|-
TGTGCCAGCAGCTTCACAGGACAGGGAATACTCTCCGAGCAGTACTTC
CASSFTGQGILSEQYF
>TRBV19|TRBJ2-1|-|-
TGTGCCAGTAGTATAGGTAACACCCTCAATGAGCAGTTCTTC
CASSIGNTLNEQFF
>TRBV7-6|TRBJ2-1|TRBD2|-
TGTGCCAGCCGGGAAGAAGCGGGATCATACAATGAGCAGTTCTTC
CASREEAGSYNEQFF
>TRBV4-3|TRBJ2-7|TRBD1|few
TGCGCCAGCAGCCAAATGACAGGGGACCCCTACGAGCAGTACTTC
CASSQMTGDPYEQYF
>TRBV14|TRBJ2-5|-|-
TGTGCCAGCAGCCCCTCCCTCCAAGAGACCCAGTACTTC
CASSPSLQETQYF
>TRBV25-1|TRBJ2-5|-|once
TGTGCCAGCAGTGTCCAGGGGAGGTTAGAGACCCAGTACTTC
CASSVQGRLETQYF
>TRBV28|TRBJ1-3|TRBD1|-
TGTGCCAGCACCCGGGACAGAAGCTCTGGAAACACCATATATTTT
CASTRDRSSGNTIYF
>TRBV7-6|TRBJ2-7|-|-
TGTGCCAGCAGCTTAGAGTTGCGTTCCGAGCAGTACTTC
CASSLELRSEQYF
>TRBV28|TRBJ2-4|-|-
TGTGCCAGCACCCCGGGGCCAAAAAGGGAAAACATTCAGTACTTC
CASTPGPKRENIQYF
>TRBV5-5|TRBJ1-1|-|-
TGTGCCAGCAGCTCAGGGTCCCAAGAAGCTTTCTTT
CASSSGSQEAFF
>TRBV4-2|TRBJ1-2|-|-
TGTGCCAGCAGCCCTTCCTTAGTTGAGGGGGTCTACTATGGCTACACCTTC
CASSPSLVEGVYYGYTF
>TRBV4-2|TRBJ1-1|TRBD1|-
TGTGCCAGCAGACTTACAGGGGGAGGGCCTGAAGCTTTCTTT
CASRLTGGGPEAFF
>TRBV7-6|TRBJ2-1|-|-
TGTGCCAGCAGCCGTATTAGGGACGCCTACAATGAGCAGTTCTTC
CASSRIRDAYNEQFF
>TRBV27|TRBJ1-4|-|once
TGTGCCAGCAGTTTATCAGGGGCATCAACTAATGAAAAACTGTTTTTT
CASSLSGASTNEKLFF
>TRBV28|TRBJ2-7|TRBD2|-
TGTGCCACTCGCCTGGGACTAGCGCAATACGAGCAGTACTTC
CATRLGLAQYEQYF
>TRBV6-5|TRBJ1-1|TRBD1|-
TGTGCCAGCAGTAAAAACAGGGGTGGAACTGAAGCTTTCTTT
CASSKNRGGTEAFF
>TRBV19|TRBJ2-1|-|-
TGTGCCAGTAGTCATTCGGGGGCAGGAAGCGGAGGAGGATACAATGAGCAGTTCTTC
CASSHSGAGSGGGYNEQFF
>TRBV7-9|TRBJ2-7|-|-
TGTGCCAGCAGCTTCTCGGTGGGCTCCTACGAGCAGTACTTC
CASSFSVGSYEQYF
>TRBV18|TRBJ2-1|TRBD2|-
TGTGCCAGCTCACTGACTAGCTATGAGCAGTTCTTC
CASSLTSYEQFF
>TRBV27|TRBJ2-6|-|-
TGTGCCAGCAGCTACAGGGAACCCGGGGCCAACGTCCTGACTTTC
CASSYREPGANVLTF
>TRBV7-9|TRBJ1-1|TRBD1|-
TGTGCCAGCAGGGGACAGGGGTCGGGTGAAGCTTTCTTT
CASRGQGSGEAFF
>TRBV11-2|TRBJ2-7|TRBD1|-
TGTGCCAGCAGTTCAACAGGGGGCCATCCCCCCGAGCAGTACTTC
CASSSTGGHPPEQYF
>TRBV6-5|TRBJ2-7|-|-
TGTGCCAGCACCACCGCCTACGAGCAGTACTTC
CASTTAYEQYF
>TRBV10-3|TRBJ1-1|-|once
TGTGCCATCAGTGACGCCCGATTGAACACTGAAGCTTTCTTT
CAISDARLNTEAFF
>TRBV5-6|TRBJ2-3|-|few
TGTGCCAGCAGCTTGGTTAGTGCAGATACGCAGTATTTT
CASSLVSADTQYF
>TRBV5-1|TRBJ2-1|TRBD1|-
TGCGCCAGCAGCCGGGACAGGGACAATGAGCAGTTCTTC
CASSRDRDNEQFF
>TRBV28|TRBJ1-5|-|-
TGTGCCAGCAGTTTTTATAGCAATCAGCCCCAGCATTTT
CASSFYSNQPQHF
>TRBV9|TRBJ2-7|-|-
TGTGCCAGCAGCGTAGGGGTGGGCCGGAGCGAGCAGTACTTC
CASSVGVGRSEQYF
>TRBV18|TRBJ2-2|-|-
TGTGCCAGCTCATTGGGACAGAACACCGGGGAGCTGTTTTTT
CASSLGQNTGELFF
>TRBV2|TRBJ2-7|-|-
TGTGCCAGCAGAACCGGGAACTACGAGCAGTACTTC
CASRTGNYEQYF
>TRBV7-8|TRBJ2-3|-|-
TGTGCCAGCAGCTTGGGGCAGATCCCACGAAGTACGCAGTATTTT
CASSLGQIPRSTQYF
>TRBV25-1|TRBJ2-3|TRBD2|-
TGTGCCAGCAGTGGCTCGCGGGAGAGGACAGATACGCAGTATTTT
CASSGSRERTDTQYF
>TRBV4-1|TRBJ2-1|TRBD1|-
TGCGCCAGCAGCCAAGATGGGACAGGGAACTCCTACAATGAGCAGTTCTTC
CASSQDGTGNSYNEQFF
>TRBV25-1|TRBJ2-1|TRBD2|-
TGTGCCAGCAGTGAATGGGCGGGAGGCTACAATGAGCAGTTCTTC
CASSEWAGGYNEQFF
>TRBV4-2|TRBJ2-1|TRBD2|once
TGTGCCAGCAGCCTCGAATTGACTAGCGCAACCTACAATGAGCAGTTCTTC
CASSLELTSATYNEQFF
>TRBV6-1|TRBJ2-7|TRBD1|-
TGTGCCAGCAGAAACAGGGGGAACTACGAGCAGTACTTC
CASRNRGNYEQYF
>TRBV28|TRBJ2-5|-|-
TGTGCCACAGTAGGCAGCCAAGAGACCCAGTACTTC
CATVGSQETQYF
>TRBV27|TRBJ2-1|-|-
TGTGCCAGCAGTATCCTTCCGACAATAATCCAGACGAATGAGCAGTTCTTC
CASSILPTIIQTNEQFF
>TRBV19|TRBJ2-1|TRBD1|-
TGTGCCAGTAGTTTTCTGAGGACAGGGGGCTACAATGAGCAGTTCTTC
CASSFLRTGGYNEQFF